Reported below is one T cell receptor beta chain. What it binds is not known. Germline CDR1 SEHNR, CDR2 FQNEAQ (reference sequence). The CDR3 consists of 17 residues. V was clipped by 4 bases and J by 8 bases, with 24 bases between them. The record originates from a study of blood T cells in healthy people across ages. For the study at large: There was about one barcoded beta molecule captured by template switching per two T cells.

Study-level points and caveats: When set beside aged donors, long-lived donors presented more naive CD4+ cells and higher diversity.

Combining a sample-barcoded 5' primer with a J-beta primer mix, a second PCR ran for roughly 6 to 12 cycles. A single record per CDR3 protein comes from TCRdb applying MiXCR to the 5' RACE reads. Of hundreds of thousands of distinct CDR3 sequences listed, 56% are singletons. This clonotype was obtained from a man between 40 and 49 years old in good health. V usage is TRBV7-9 and J usage is TRBJ2-1; tentatively, D is TRBD2 (5 bases). The material sequenced was blood. In DNA form, the CDR3 reads TGTGCCAGCAGCTACGGACTGTCTGTGCCCCGTCTCGATGAGCAGTTCTTC. It specifies CASSYGLSVPRLDEQFF.